These 5 T cell receptor beta chains were sequenced from one sample in a study of shared clonotypes between healthy human individuals. Repertoires were generated with immunoSEQ multiplex PCR, while TCRdb's copy carries only in-frame clones and drops some. The sample holds roughly 1.5 million clones, approximately 98% seen once. Source material: naive CD4+ T cells sorted from blood. The subset here: CD45RA+ positively selected. Receptors were obtained from a man younger than 45 in good health.

In its sample, this clone was seen once. The V gene is TRBV27, the J gene TRBJ2-7, with 8 bases lining up with TRBD1. Germline V gene data show CDR1 as MNHEY and CDR2 as SMNVEV (reference sequence). This CDR3 has 15 amino acids. The V gene end was trimmed by 5 bases and the J gene end by 2 bases; junction bases not matched to a gene: 8. This CDR3 reads CASSRFGQGTYEQYF. The CDR3 nucleotides read TGTGCCAGCAGTCGTTTCGGACAGGGAACCTACGAGCAGTACTTC.

This clone was picked up one time. The chain joins TRBV7-6 to TRBJ2-3, with 10 bases matching TRBD2. V was pared by 10 bases and J by 6 bases, with 10 bases of the junction left unmatched. Germline CDR1 is SGHVS and CDR2 is FNYEAQ. The CDR3 totals 14 residues. This chain's CDR3 is CATKLAGVLDTQYF. The CDR3 DNA reads TGTGCCACCAAGCTAGCGGGAGTTTTGGATACGCAGTATTTT. The full variable domain, its missing parts supplied by reference TRBV7-6 and TRBJ2-3, is GAGVSQSPRYKVTKRGQDVALRCDPISGHVSLYWYRQALGQGPEFLTYFNYEAQQDKSGLPNDRFSAERPEGSISTLTIQRTEQRDSAMYRCATKLAGVLDTQYFGPGTRLTVL.

V gene TRBV9 combines with J gene TRBJ2-2; D is unclear. CDR3 size: 17 residues. Germline CDR1 reads SGDLS; CDR2 reads YYNGEE. The V end lost 0 bases, the J end lost 2 bases, and 14 bases lay between the germline ends. The CDR3, as DNA: TGTGCCAGCAGCGTAGAGGTGTCACACGAAAACACCGGGGAGCTGTTTTTT. Its translation: CASSVEVSHENTGELFF.

The chain employs TRBV28 and TRBJ2-7, with 8 bases fitting TRBD2. The V gene's germline CDR1 is MDHEN and CDR2 SYDVKM. V was clipped by 2 bases and J by 1 base; unmatched bases: 7. The CDR3 is made up of 16 amino acids. The CDR3 is CASSLGGSGASYEQYF. In DNA, the CDR3 is TGTGCCAGCAGTTTAGGTGGTAGCGGGGCTTCCTACGAGCAGTACTTC.

The rearrangement links TRBV11-2 to TRBJ2-7, with 8 nucleotides matching TRBD2. The CDR3 length is 15 residues. V lost 0 bases and J lost 3; bases outside the gene matches: 4. Germline V gene lookup returns CDR1 SGHAT and CDR2 FQNNGV. The CDR3 loop reads CASSLDPGGNYEQYF. The CDR3 DNA reads TGTGCCAGCAGCTTAGATCCGGGGGGGAACTACGAGCAGTACTTC.